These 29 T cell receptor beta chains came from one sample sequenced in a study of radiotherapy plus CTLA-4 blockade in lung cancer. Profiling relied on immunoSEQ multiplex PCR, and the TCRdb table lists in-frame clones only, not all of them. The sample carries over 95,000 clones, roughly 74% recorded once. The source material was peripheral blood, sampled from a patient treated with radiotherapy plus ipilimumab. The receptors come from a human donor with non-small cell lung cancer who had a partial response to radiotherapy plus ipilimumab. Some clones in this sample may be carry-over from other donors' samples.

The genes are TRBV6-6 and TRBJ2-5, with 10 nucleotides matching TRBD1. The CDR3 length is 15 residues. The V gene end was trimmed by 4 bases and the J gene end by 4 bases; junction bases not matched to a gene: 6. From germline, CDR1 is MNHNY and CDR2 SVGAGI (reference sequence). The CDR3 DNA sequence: TGTGCCAGCAGTTCCCTCGGACAGGGGGGAGAGACCCAGTACTTC. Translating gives CASSSLGQGGETQYF.

The CDR3 region is CASRPQGPHTGELFF. Here the CDR3 DNA reads TGTGCCAGCAGGCCGCAGGGGCCCCACACCGGGGAGCTGTTTTTT. The chain is built from TRBV7-6 and TRBJ2-2, with D tentatively TRBD1 (6 bases). V lost 6 bases and J 3 bases, leaving 14 bases between the germline ends. Germline CDR1 reads SGHVS; CDR2 reads FNYEAQ. CDR3 size: 15 residues.

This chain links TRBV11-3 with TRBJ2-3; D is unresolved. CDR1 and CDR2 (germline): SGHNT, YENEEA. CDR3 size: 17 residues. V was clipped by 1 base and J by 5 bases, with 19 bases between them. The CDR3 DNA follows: TGTGCCAGCAGCTTAGTAGGCGGTCGGCTAGGCAGAGATACGCAGTATTTT. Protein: CASSLVGGRLGRDTQYF.

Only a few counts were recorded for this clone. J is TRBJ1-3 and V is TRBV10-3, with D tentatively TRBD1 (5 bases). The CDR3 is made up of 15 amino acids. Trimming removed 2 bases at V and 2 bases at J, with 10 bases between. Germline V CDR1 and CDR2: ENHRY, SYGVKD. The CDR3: CAISEAVTAGNTIYF. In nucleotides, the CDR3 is TGTGCCATCAGTGAGGCCGTGACAGCTGGAAACACCATATATTTT.

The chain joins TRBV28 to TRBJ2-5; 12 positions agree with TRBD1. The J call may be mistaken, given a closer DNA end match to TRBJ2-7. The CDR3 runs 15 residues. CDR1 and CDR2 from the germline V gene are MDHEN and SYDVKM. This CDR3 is CASSFLGTGGIEQYF. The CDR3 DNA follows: TGTGCCAGCAGTTTTCTAGGGACAGGGGGCATCGAGCAGTACTTC.

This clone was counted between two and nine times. This CDR3 reads CASSEQPLAGGGETQYF. The CDR3, as DNA: TGTGCCAGCAGTGAACAACCTCTAGCGGGAGGGGGGGAGACCCAGTACTTC. The rearrangement uses TRBV6-1 and TRBJ2-5; 12 bases map to TRBD2. Trimming took 2 bases from V and 5 from J; bases not matched to a gene: 9. Germline-derived CDR1 and CDR2 are MNHNS and SASEGT. This CDR3 region has 17 residues.

The CDR3 bases are TGCAGCGTGGCCGTGGACAGCGAGACAGATACGCAGTATTTT. This translates into CSVAVDSETDTQYF. The genes are TRBV29-1 and TRBJ2-3, with a weak D call TRBD1 (6 bases). Looked up from germline, CDR1 is SQVTM and CDR2 is ANQGSEA. Trimming cost V 6 bases and J 3 bases, with 16 bases left between them. The CDR3 has 14 amino acids.

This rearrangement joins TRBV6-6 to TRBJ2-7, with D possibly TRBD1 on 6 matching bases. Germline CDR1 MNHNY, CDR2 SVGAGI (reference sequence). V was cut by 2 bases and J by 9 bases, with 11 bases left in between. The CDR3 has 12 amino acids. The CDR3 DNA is TGTGCCAGCAGTTACACAGGGCAGGGGCAGTACTTC. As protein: CASSYTGQGQYF.

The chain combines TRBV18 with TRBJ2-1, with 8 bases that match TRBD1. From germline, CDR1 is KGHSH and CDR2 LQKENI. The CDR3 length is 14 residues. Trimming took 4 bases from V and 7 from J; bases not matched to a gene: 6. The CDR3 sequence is CASSLGQGQNEQFF. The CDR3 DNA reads TGTGCCAGCTCACTAGGACAGGGTCAGAATGAGCAGTTCTTC.

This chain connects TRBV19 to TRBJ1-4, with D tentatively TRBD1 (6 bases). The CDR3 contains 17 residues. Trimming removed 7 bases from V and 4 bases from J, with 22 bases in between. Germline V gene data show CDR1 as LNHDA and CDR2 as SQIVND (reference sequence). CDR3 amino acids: CASTRNTRGADNEKLFF. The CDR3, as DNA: TGTGCCAGTACAAGAAATACCCGGGGGGCGGATAATGAAAAACTGTTTTTT.

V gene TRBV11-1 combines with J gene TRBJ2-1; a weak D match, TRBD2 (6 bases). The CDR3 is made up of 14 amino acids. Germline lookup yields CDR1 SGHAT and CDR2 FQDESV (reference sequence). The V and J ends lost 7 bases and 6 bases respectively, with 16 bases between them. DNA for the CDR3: TGTGCCAGCACCACTCGATCTAGCGCCAATGAGCAGTTCTTC. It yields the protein CASTTRSSANEQFF. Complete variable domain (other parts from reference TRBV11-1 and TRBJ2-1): EAEVAQSPRYKITEKSQAVAFWCDPISGHATLYWYRQILGQGPELLVQFQDESVVDDSQLPKDRFSAERLKGVDSTLKIQPAELGDSAMYLCASTTRSSANEQFFGPGTRLTVL.

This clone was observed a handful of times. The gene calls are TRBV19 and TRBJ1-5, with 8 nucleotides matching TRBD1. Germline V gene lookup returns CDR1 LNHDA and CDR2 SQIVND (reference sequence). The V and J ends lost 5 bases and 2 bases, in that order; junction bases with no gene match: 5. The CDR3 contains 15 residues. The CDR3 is CASSPMTGGNQPQHF. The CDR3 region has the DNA TGTGCCAGTAGTCCAATGACAGGGGGCAATCAGCCCCAGCATTTT.

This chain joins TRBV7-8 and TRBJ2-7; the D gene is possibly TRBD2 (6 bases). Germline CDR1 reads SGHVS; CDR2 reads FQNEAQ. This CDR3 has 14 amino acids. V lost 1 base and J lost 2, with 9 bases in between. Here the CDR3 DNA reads TGTGCCAGCAGCTTAGTTGCGGGGACCTACGAGCAGTACTTC. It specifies CASSLVAGTYEQYF.

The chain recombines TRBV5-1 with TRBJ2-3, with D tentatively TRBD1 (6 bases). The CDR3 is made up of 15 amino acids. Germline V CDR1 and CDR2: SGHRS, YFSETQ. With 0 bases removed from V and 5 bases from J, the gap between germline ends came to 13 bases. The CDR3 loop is CASSLERQAEDTQYF. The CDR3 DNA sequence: TGCGCCAGCAGCTTGGAAAGACAGGCCGAAGATACGCAGTATTTT.

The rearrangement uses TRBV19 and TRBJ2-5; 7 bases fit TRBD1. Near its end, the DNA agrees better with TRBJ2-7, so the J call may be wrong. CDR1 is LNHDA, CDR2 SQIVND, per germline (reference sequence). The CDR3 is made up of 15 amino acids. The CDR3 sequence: CASSKGQATTYEQYF. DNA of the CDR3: TGTGCCAGTAGTAAAGGACAGGCCACTACCTACGAGCAGTACTTC.

As DNA, the CDR3 is TGTGCCAGCAGTCACATAGCGGGAGAGGTTCACTACAATGAGCAGTTCTTC. It specifies CASSHIAGEVHYNEQFF. The chain employs TRBV11-3 and TRBJ2-1; 9 bases align to TRBD2. V lost 6 bases and J lost 3; bases outside the gene matches: 12. Looked up from germline, CDR1 is SGHNT and CDR2 is YENEEA. The CDR3 length is 17 residues. Full variable domain (remainder filled in from reference TRBV11-3 and TRBJ2-1): EAGVVQSPRYKIIEKKQPVAFWCNPISGHNTLYWYLQNLGQGPELLIRYENEEAVDDSQLPKDRFSAERLKGVDSTLKIQPAELGDSAVYLCASSHIAGEVHYNEQFFGPGTRLTVL.

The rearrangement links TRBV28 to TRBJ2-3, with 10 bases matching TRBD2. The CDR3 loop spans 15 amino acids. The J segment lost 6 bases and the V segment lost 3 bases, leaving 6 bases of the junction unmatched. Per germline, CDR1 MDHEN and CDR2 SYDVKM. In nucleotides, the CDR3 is TGTGCCAGCAGTTTTGTAGCGGGGGGCCTGGATACGCAGTATTTT. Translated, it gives CASSFVAGGLDTQYF.

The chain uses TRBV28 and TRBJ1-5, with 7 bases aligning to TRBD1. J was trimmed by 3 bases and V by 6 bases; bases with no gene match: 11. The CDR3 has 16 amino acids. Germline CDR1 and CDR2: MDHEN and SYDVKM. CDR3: CASRLQAGGNNQPQHF. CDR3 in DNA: TGTGCCAGCAGACTCCAGGCAGGGGGGAACAATCAGCCCCAGCATTTT.

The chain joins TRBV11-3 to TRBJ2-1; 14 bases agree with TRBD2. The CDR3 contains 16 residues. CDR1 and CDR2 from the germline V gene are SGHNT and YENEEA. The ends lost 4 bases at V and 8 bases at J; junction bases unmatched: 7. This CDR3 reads CASSSRLAGGPDEQFF. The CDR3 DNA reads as TGTGCCAGCAGCTCCCGACTAGCGGGGGGGCCGGATGAGCAGTTCTTC.

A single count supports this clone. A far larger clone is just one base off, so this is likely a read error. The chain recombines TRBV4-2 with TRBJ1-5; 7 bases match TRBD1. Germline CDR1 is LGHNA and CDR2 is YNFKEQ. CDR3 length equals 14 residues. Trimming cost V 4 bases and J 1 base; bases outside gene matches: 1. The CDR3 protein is CASSLQGSNQPQHF. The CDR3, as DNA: TGTGCCAGCAGCCTACAGGGGAGCAATCAGCCCCAGCATTTT.

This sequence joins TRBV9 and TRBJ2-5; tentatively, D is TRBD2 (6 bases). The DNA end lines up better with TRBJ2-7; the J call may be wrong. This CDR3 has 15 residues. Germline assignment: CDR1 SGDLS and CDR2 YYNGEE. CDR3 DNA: TGTGCCAGCAGCGTAGGGGCGGACTATCCCTACGAGCAGTACTTC. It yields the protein CASSVGADYPYEQYF.

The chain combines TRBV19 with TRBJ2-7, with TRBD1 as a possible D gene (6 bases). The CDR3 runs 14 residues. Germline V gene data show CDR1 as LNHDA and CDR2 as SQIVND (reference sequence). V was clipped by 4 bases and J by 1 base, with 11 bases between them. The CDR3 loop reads CASSRKTGSYEQYF. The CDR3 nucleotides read TGTGCCAGTAGTAGAAAGACAGGTTCCTACGAGCAGTACTTC.

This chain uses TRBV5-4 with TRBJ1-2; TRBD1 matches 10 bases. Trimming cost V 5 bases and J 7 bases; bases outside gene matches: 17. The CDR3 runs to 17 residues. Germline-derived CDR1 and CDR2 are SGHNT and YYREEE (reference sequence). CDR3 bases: TGTGCCAGCAGATTTTCATTCCTTGACAGGGGGCAAGGTGGCTACACCTTC. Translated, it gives CASRFSFLDRGQGGYTF.

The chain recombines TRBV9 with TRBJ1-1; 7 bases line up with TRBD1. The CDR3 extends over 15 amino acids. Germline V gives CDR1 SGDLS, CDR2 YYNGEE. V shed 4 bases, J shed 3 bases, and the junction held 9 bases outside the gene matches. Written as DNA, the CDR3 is TGTGCCAGCAGCCCCAGACCAGGGGGGCACACTGAAGCTTTCTTT. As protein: CASSPRPGGHTEAFF.

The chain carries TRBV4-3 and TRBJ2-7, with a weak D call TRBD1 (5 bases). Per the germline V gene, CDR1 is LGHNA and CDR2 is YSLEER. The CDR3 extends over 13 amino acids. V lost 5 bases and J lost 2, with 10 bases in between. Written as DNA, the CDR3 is TGCGCCAGCAGCGTGACAGTCACCTACGAGCAGTACTTC. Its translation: CASSVTVTYEQYF.

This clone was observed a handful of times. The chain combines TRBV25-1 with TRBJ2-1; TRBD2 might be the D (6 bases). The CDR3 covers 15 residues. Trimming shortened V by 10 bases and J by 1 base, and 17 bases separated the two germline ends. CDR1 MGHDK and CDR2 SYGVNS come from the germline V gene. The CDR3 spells CATRDSGGSYNEQFF. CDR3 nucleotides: TGTGCCACCCGGGACTCGGGCGGGTCCTACAATGAGCAGTTCTTC.

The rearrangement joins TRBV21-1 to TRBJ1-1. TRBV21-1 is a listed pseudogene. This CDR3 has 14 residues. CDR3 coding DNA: TGTGCCAGCAGCAAAGGCCGGGTGAACACTGAAGCTTTCTTT. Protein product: CASSKGRVNTEAFF.

CDR3 nucleotide sequence: TGTGCCAGCAGCGGACTTGCCTACGAGCAGTACTTC. Translated: CASSGLAYEQYF. V is TRBV7-2 and J is TRBJ2-7; TRBD2 is a possible D gene (5 bases). This CDR3 is 12 amino acids long. Germline CDR1 reads SGHTA; CDR2 reads FQGNSA. The ends were cut back, 5 bases at V and 2 bases at J, with 7 bases in the middle.

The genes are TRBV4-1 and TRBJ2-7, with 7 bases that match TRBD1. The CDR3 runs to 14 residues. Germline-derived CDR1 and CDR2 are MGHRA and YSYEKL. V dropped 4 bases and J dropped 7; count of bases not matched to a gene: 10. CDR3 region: CASSRWTGEGEQYF. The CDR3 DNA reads TGCGCCAGCAGCCGATGGACAGGCGAAGGGGAGCAGTACTTC.